Listed here are 30 T cell receptor beta chains from one sample, sequenced in a study of T cell clonality in common variable immunodeficiency. Antigens for these TCRs are unknown. Study results and limitations: In common variable immunodeficiency, TCR beta chains reportedly carried fewer deletions and N-nucleotide insertions.

Profiling relied on immunoSEQ multiplex PCR, and the TCRdb table lists in-frame clones only, not all of them. Captured here are fewer than 40,000 clones, none seen once; the top ten comprise roughly 5.6%. The sequencing sample was made of peripheral blood mononuclear cells. All receptors come from a human donor with common variable immunodeficiency.

There are many counts of this clone. The CDR3 goes on 3 residues after the read ends, and that part is filled in from the germline J gene. V and J are TRBV30 and TRBJ1-1, with 9 bases identical to TRBD1. Trimming removed 0 bases from V and 4 bases from J; junction bases left unmatched: 0. Germline loops: CDR1 GTSNPN, CDR2 SVGIG (reference sequence). The CDR3 extends over 13 amino acids. The sequenced CDR3 bases are TGTGCCTGGAGTGTACAGGGGGCCACTGAA. Its translation is CAWSVQGATE. The CDR3 in its entirety is CAWSVQGATEAFF. The full variable domain, with the rest looked up from reference TRBV30 and TRBJ1-1, is SQTIHQWPATLVQPVGSPLSLECTVEGTSNPNLYWYRQAAGRGLQLLFYSVGIGQISSEVPQNLSASRPQDRQFILSSKKLLLSDSGFYLCAWSVQGATEAFFGQGTRLTVV.

At least ten counts were recorded for this clone. The read stops 3 residues short of the end of the CDR3; the missing end is completed from the germline J gene. The rearrangement joins TRBV30 to TRBJ2-3; TRBD2 matches 11 bases. With V trimmed by 5 bases and J by 5 bases, 9 bases remained unmatched. The CDR3 runs 15 residues. Germline CDR1 is GTSNPN and CDR2 is SVGIG (reference sequence). CDR3 sequence: CAWDLSGGALDTQYF. CDR3 bases read: TGTGCCTGGGACCTTAGCGGGGGGGCACTAGATACG.

There are many counts of this clone. The read halts 3 residues ahead of the CDR3 end, with the missing end drawn from the germline J gene. The chain joins TRBV7-2 to TRBJ1-2; possibly TRBD1 for D (6 bases). The germline V and J ends were trimmed by 1 base and 3 bases, with 6 bases remaining between them. The CDR3 is 13 amino acids. Germline CDR1 SGHTA, CDR2 FQGNSA. CDR3 loop: CASSLGQDYGYTF. CDR3 DNA, as far as it was read: TGTGCCAGCAGCTTAGGACAGGACTATGGC.

This clone was seen many times. The CDR3 extends 3 residues past the end of the read, so its final part is completed from the germline J gene. The chain has TRBV18 and TRBJ2-1; tentative D call: TRBD1 (5 bases). In germline, CDR1 is KGHSH, CDR2 LQKENI. The CDR3 extends over 20 amino acids. Trimming left V 0 bases short and J 6 bases short, with 27 bases between. CDR3 amino acids: CASSPPLQINRLYGANEQFF. The CDR3 bases that were read are TGTGCCAGCTCACCACCGCTGCAGATAAATCGCTTGTATGGGGCCAATGAG.

Many counts were recorded for this clone. The read ends 3 residues early relative to the CDR3; the germline J gene fills the gap. The rearrangement uses TRBV18 and TRBJ2-7, with TRBD1 identical over 10 bases. The CDR3 totals 14 residues. Germline V gene data show CDR1 as KGHSH and CDR2 as LQKENI. The ends lost 5 bases at V and 2 bases at J; junction bases unmatched: 3. The part of the CDR3 DNA that was read is TGTGCCAGCTCAGGGACAGGGGATCCCTACGAG. The encoded protein is CASSGTGDPYE. The CDR3 in full is CASSGTGDPYEQYF.

With regard to this clone: The read gets to within 3 residues of the CDR3 end, and the germline J gene fills in the rest. The chain uses TRBV7-6 and TRBJ2-5; perhaps TRBD1 as D (5 bases). The germline CDR1 and CDR2 sequences are SGHVS and FNYEAQ. The CDR3 is 18 residues long. V lost 3 bases and J lost 2, with 22 bases in between. Partial CDR3 DNA: TGTGCCAGCAGCTTTTTCTCGGGTACTCAGGGTGTACAAGAGACC. Translation gives CASSFFSGTQGVQET. The whole CDR3 protein reads CASSFFSGTQGVQETQYF.

This clone was found many times. The read falls 3 residues short of the CDR3 end, and the missing part is taken from the germline J gene. This chain links TRBV18 with TRBJ1-1, with 7 bases that match TRBD1. The germline gives CDR1 KGHSH, CDR2 LQKENI. This CDR3 has 14 residues. Trimming cost V 5 bases and J 3 bases; bases outside gene matches: 6. This CDR3 reads CASSTSGTDTEAFF. Incomplete CDR3 DNA: TGTGCCAGCTCAACGAGCGGGACAGACACTGAA.

This clone showed up many times. The CDR3 end lies 3 residues beyond the end of the read and is filled in from the germline J gene. The J gene is TRBJ2-3, the V gene TRBV5-5; D possibly uses TRBD1 or TRBD2 (5 bases each). Germline loops: CDR1 SGHKS, CDR2 YYEKEE (reference sequence). The CDR3 length is 15 residues. V was pared by 2 bases and J by 3 bases, with 13 bases between. The CDR3 sequence is CASSFLTGGTDTQYF. The sequenced CDR3 bases are TGTGCCAGCAGCTTCCTCACAGGAGGTACAGATACG.

This clone was observed at least ten times. Read data end 3 residues before the CDR3 end; the end is taken from the germline J gene. This chain connects TRBV29-1 to TRBJ1-2; D unclear. Trimming shortened V by 2 bases and J by 4 bases, and 5 bases separated the two germline ends. CDR1 is SQVTM and CDR2 is ANQGSEA in the germline V gene. There are 11 residues in the CDR3. The CDR3 DNA, read in part, is TGCAGCGTTGAACAACTCTATGGC. Its protein is CSVEQLYG. The full CDR3 reads CSVEQLYGYTF.

The sample holds a few counts of this clone. The missing CDR3 end, 3 residues past where the read stops, is filled in from the germline J gene. The rearrangement links TRBV11-2 to TRBJ1-2; 8 bases line up with TRBD1. This CDR3 is built from 13 residues. Germline assignment: CDR1 SGHAT and CDR2 FQNNGV. The CDR3 DNA, read in part, is TGTGCCAGCAGCTTAGGGACAGGGTTGGGC. Protein: CASSLGTGLG. The whole CDR3 region reads CASSLGTGLGYTF.

Regarding this clone: The read gets to within 3 residues of the CDR3 end, and the germline J gene fills in the rest. The chain joins TRBV7-6 to TRBJ1-1, with TRBD1 matching 7 bases. Germline loops: CDR1 SGHVS, CDR2 FNYEAQ. The V segment lost 1 base and the J segment 1 base; nucleotides outside the gene matches: 3. This CDR3 is 15 amino acids long. CDR3 DNA, as far as it was read: TGTGCCAGCAGCTTAGTGGGGACAGAGAACACTGAA. Translating it yields CASSLVGTENTE. The whole CDR3 sequence reads CASSLVGTENTEAFF.

This clone showed up just a few times. The sequence runs out 3 residues before the end of the CDR3; the remainder is reconstructed from the germline J gene. The V call is TRBV7-9, the J call TRBJ2-5, with unresolved D. CDR3 size: 15 residues. From germline, CDR1 is SEHNR and CDR2 FQNEAQ (reference sequence). V lost 0 bases and J 5 bases, leaving 13 bases between the germline ends. The part of the CDR3 DNA that was read is TGTGCCAGCAGCTTAGCGCTGGCAGAAGAGGAGACC. Its protein product is CASSLALAEEET. The entire CDR3 sequence reads CASSLALAEEETQYF.

In the case of this clone: With the read ending 3 residues before the CDR3 end, the germline J gene is used to fill in that end. The chain carries TRBV19 and TRBJ1-1; TRBD1 is a possible D gene (6 bases). CDR1 and CDR2 from the germline V gene are LNHDA and SQIVND (reference sequence). Trimming removed 4 bases from V and 5 bases from J, with 11 bases in between. The length of the CDR3 is 13 residues. The CDR3 sequence: CASSKGVWTEAFF. The part of the CDR3 DNA that was read is TGTGCCAGTAGTAAGGGGGTGTGGACTGAA.

This clone turned up a few times. Coverage ceases 3 residues before the CDR3 finishes, and the germline J gene fills in the end. V gene TRBV30 combines with J gene TRBJ1-1; tentatively, D is TRBD1 (6 bases). Trimming removed 1 base from V and 5 bases from J, with 14 bases in between. This CDR3 is 14 amino acids long. CDR1 is GTSNPN, CDR2 SVGIG, per germline (reference sequence). The chain's CDR3 is CAWSGGGLSTEAFF. CDR3 DNA (partial): TGTGCCTGGAGTGGGGGGGGCCTTTCTACTGAA.

Regarding this clone: The CDR3 extends 3 residues past the end of the read, so its final part is completed from the germline J gene. The rearrangement links TRBV30 to TRBJ1-1, with 7 positions matching TRBD1. The junction had 19 bases not matched to a gene; V was cut back by 5 bases and J by 7 bases. The CDR3 is 16 residues long. The germline gives CDR1 GTSNPN, CDR2 SVGIG (reference sequence). The CDR3 sequence: CAWEPGTVYPPDEAFF. The part of the CDR3 DNA that was read is TGTGCCTGGGAGCCCGGGACAGTCTACCCTCCAGATGAA. Based on the CDR3 plus reference TRBV30 and TRBJ1-1, the full variable domain is SQTIHQWPATLVQPVGSPLSLECTVEGTSNPNLYWYRQAAGRGLQLLFYSVGIGQISSEVPQNLSASRPQDRQFILSSKKLLLSDSGFYLCAWEPGTVYPPDEAFFGQGTRLTVV.

The sample holds a few counts of this clone. The CDR3 end lies 3 residues beyond the end of the read and is filled in from the germline J gene. The V gene is TRBV7-3, the J gene TRBJ2-3; D is unclear. From germline, CDR1 is SGHTA and CDR2 FQGTGA. The CDR3 covers 12 residues. The V end lost 4 bases, the J end lost 6 bases, and 8 bases lay between the germline ends. The sequenced CDR3 bases are TGTGCCAGCAGCTCTCTCGGGGATACG. It yields the protein CASSSLGDT. The whole CDR3 reads CASSSLGDTQYF.

Many counts were recorded for this clone. Sequencing ends 3 residues short of the CDR3 end; the germline J gene provides the rest. The rearrangement uses TRBV10-3 and TRBJ2-5; the D gene is possibly TRBD1 (5 bases). With 0 bases removed from V and 4 bases from J, the gap between germline ends came to 15 bases. CDR3 size: 16 residues. Germline V CDR1 and CDR2: ENHRY, SYGVKD. CDR3 loop: CAISESDKDGAETQYF. The covered CDR3 bases are TGTGCCATCAGTGAGTCTGACAAAGATGGGGCAGAGACC.

A word on this clone: The read gets to within 3 residues of the CDR3 end, and the germline J gene fills in the rest. The chain is built from TRBV6-1 and TRBJ2-7; tentative D call: TRBD2 (6 bases). This CDR3 has 13 residues. Per the germline V gene, CDR1 is MNHNS and CDR2 is SASEGT. Between the trimmed V and J ends, which lost 2 bases and 3 bases, there was a span of 8 bases. The part of the CDR3 DNA that was read is TGTGCCAGCAGTGAACAGGGAGGCTACGAG. It specifies CASSEQGGYE. The whole CDR3 protein reads CASSEQGGYEQYF.

This clone was counted between two and nine times. The CDR3 extends 3 residues past the end of the read, so its final part is completed from the germline J gene. The J gene is TRBJ1-6, the V gene TRBV19; D is perhaps TRBD1 (5 bases). V lost 2 bases and J 6 bases, leaving 20 bases between the germline ends. This CDR3 has 18 residues. Per the germline V gene, CDR1 is LNHDA and CDR2 is SQIVND (reference sequence). CDR3 DNA (partial): TGTGCCAGTAGTATATTCACGGCGCAGGGAAGTGTTAATTCACCC. This codes for CASSIFTAQGSVNSP. The full CDR3 sequence reads CASSIFTAQGSVNSPLHF.

There are a few counts of this clone. The missing CDR3 end, 3 residues past where the read stops, is filled in from the germline J gene. The rearrangement uses TRBV6-2 or TRBV6-3 and TRBJ1-1, with 9 bases matching TRBD1. V shed 6 bases and J 5 bases; nucleotides not matched to a gene: 4. Germline V gene data show CDR1 as MNHEY and CDR2 as SVGEGT. CDR3 size: 13 residues. The part of the CDR3 DNA that was read is TGTGCCAGCAGCCTCGACAGGGGGACTGAA. Translating gives CASSLDRGTE. The full-length CDR3 reads as CASSLDRGTEAFF.

This clone was recorded at least ten times. The CDR3 end lies 3 residues beyond the end of the read and is filled in from the germline J gene. The rearrangement joins TRBV7-2 to TRBJ1-5; D not resolved. This CDR3 has 13 amino acids. V was cut by 5 bases and J by 5 bases, with 10 bases left in between. Germline CDR1 and CDR2: SGHTA and FQGNSA. Partial CDR3 DNA: TGTGCCAGCAGCGTCGAGGGTCATCAGCCC. Its protein product is CASSVEGHQP. The whole CDR3 reads CASSVEGHQPQHF.

With respect to this clone: Compared with germline, one end of the junction differs, possibly owing to a read error. This CDR3 is CSSSPDRGQETQYF. The CDR3 bases that were read are TGTTCCAGCAGCCCCGACAGGGGCCAAGAGACC. This sequence joins TRBV7-3 and TRBJ2-5, with TRBD1 identical over 8 bases. Sequencing ends 3 residues short of the CDR3 end; the germline J gene provides the rest. The CDR3 sequence is 14 residues long. The germline V gene has CDR1 SGHTA and CDR2 FQGTGA.

This clone appeared a few times. The read stops 3 residues short of the end of the CDR3; the missing end is completed from the germline J gene. This rearrangement joins TRBV5-1 to TRBJ2-1; possible D gene TRBD1, 5 bases. The V end was cut by 3 bases, the J end by 7 bases, with 8 bases between. CDR1 and CDR2 (germline): SGHRS, YFSETQ. The CDR3 length is 12 residues. The sequenced CDR3 bases are TGCGCCAGCAGCTCAGGGTGGAATGAG. Translating it yields CASSSGWNE. The complete CDR3 protein is CASSSGWNEQFF.

This clone was counted a few times. The read ends 3 residues early relative to the CDR3; the germline J gene fills the gap. The chain employs TRBV7-2 and TRBJ2-3; D is possibly TRBD2 (5 bases). The CDR3 sequence is 13 residues long. Germline assignment: CDR1 SGHTA and CDR2 FQGNSA. V was pared by 7 bases and J by 4 bases, with 12 bases between. CDR3 DNA (partial): TGTGCCAGCACCGACGGACTCGCAGATACG. It yields the protein CASTDGLADT. The entire CDR3 is CASTDGLADTQYF.

This clone was observed a handful of times. The read terminates 3 residues before the CDR3 end, so the remaining end is supplied by the germline J gene. The chain combines TRBV7-6 with TRBJ2-4, with TRBD2 as a possible D gene (5 bases). CDR1 and CDR2 from the germline V gene are SGHVS and FNYEAQ. The CDR3 loop spans 13 amino acids. The sequenced CDR3 bases are TGTGCCAGCAGCTTAGCGCGGGCTAGCCAT. Its protein product is CASSLARASH. The complete CDR3 protein is CASSLARASHQYF.

This clone appeared many times. The read terminates 3 residues ahead of where the CDR3 ends, so the germline J gene completes it. V is TRBV5-1 and J is TRBJ2-2; 8 bases fit TRBD1. This CDR3 has 15 amino acids. The ends lost 3 bases at V and 4 bases at J; junction bases unmatched: 5. Per germline, CDR1 SGHRS and CDR2 YFSETQ. The chain's CDR3 is CASSSGTGSTGELFF. Incomplete CDR3 DNA: TGCGCCAGCAGCTCCGGGACAGGTTCCACCGGGGAG.

This clone was detected a few times. Coverage ceases 3 residues before the CDR3 finishes, and the germline J gene fills in the end. The rearrangement uses TRBV19 and TRBJ1-1; D may be TRBD1 (6 bases). With 2 bases removed from V and 1 base from J, the gap between germline ends came to 11 bases. The germline gives CDR1 LNHDA, CDR2 SQIVND (reference sequence). The CDR3 runs 15 residues. The CDR3 loop reads CASSITGRKNTEAFF. The CDR3 bases that were read are TGTGCCAGTAGTATAACAGGGCGGAAGAACACTGAA.

This clone was seen a handful of times. Read sequence stops 3 residues before the CDR3 end, and the germline J gene provides the missing end. The chain combines TRBV2 with TRBJ2-2; 7 bases are a match to TRBD2. The CDR3 has 16 amino acids. Germline assignment: CDR1 SNHLY and CDR2 FYNNEI. The trim removed 3 bases at V and 7 bases at J, leaving 11 bases unmatched. The sequenced part of the CDR3 DNA is TGTGCCAGCAGTGAGGGGCCGGCGGGGGTGAGCGGGGAG. Translation gives CASSEGPAGVSGE. The CDR3 as a whole reads CASSEGPAGVSGELFF.

At least ten counts were recorded for this clone. Sequencing ends 3 residues short of the CDR3 end; the germline J gene provides the rest. V usage is TRBV7-6 and J usage is TRBJ1-1; D is unresolved. The CDR3 is 14 amino acids. In germline, CDR1 is SGHVS, CDR2 FNYEAQ. V was cut by 3 bases and J by 4 bases, with 12 bases left in between. The CDR3 reads CASSLRGMGTEAFF. Partial CDR3 DNA: TGTGCCAGCAGCTTGCGCGGTATGGGCACTGAA.

This clone was detected many times. The CDR3 end falls 3 residues outside the read, so it is completed with the germline J gene. The chain has TRBV6-2 or TRBV6-3 and TRBJ1-1; 8 nucleotides line up with TRBD1. The CDR3 loop spans 13 amino acids. The V gene's germline CDR1 is MNHEY and CDR2 SVGEGT. This CDR3 reads CASSYRDRREAFF. CDR3 DNA (partial): TGTGCCAGCAGTTATCGGGACAGGCGAGAA.